Ten or more counts support the clone carrying this T cell receptor beta chain. The CDR3 spans 14 residues. In germline, CDR1 is SGHTS, CDR2 YDEGEE. V gave up 7 bases and J gave up 0 bases, with 13 bases separating them. As handled by the study authors: Reference gene primer amplification gave estimated nucleated cell counts. TCRdb's copy holds only in-frame clones and misses some; the assay was immunoSEQ multiplex PCR. V and J calls and clone size are given by that table; D and trimming were obtained from the DNA. In the table there are 190,000 or so clones, approximately 90% of which are singletons. This sample was taken from a study of blood T cell repertoires in COVID-19. Background on the study: T cells, B-cell-depleted T cells, or PBMCs supplied cDNA or gDNA.

Sequenced: peripheral blood. This receptor was taken from a woman aged 25 to 45 with active or convalescent COVID-19. The rearrangement joins TRBV5-8 to TRBJ1-1, with D uncertain. CDR3 in DNA: TGTGCCAGCCCGTCGGAGGGAATGAACACTGAAGCTTTCTTT. It yields the protein CASPSEGMNTEAFF.